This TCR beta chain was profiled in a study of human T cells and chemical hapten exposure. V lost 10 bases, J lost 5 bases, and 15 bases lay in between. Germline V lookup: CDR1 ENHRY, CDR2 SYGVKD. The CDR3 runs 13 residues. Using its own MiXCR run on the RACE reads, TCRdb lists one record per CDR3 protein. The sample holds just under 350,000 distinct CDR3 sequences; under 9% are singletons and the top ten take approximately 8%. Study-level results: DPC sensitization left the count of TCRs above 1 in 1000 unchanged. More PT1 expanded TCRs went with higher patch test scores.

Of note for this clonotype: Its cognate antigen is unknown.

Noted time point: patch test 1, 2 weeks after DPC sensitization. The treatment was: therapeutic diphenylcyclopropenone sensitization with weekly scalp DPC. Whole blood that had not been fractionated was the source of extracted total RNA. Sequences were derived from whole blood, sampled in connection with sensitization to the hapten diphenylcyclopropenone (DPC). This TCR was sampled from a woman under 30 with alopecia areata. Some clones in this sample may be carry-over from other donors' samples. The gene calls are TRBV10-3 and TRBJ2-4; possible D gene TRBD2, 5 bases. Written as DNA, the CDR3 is TGTGCCACCCGGACTTTGACCCAAAACATTCAGTACTTC. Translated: CATRTLTQNIQYF.